One sample yielded the 17 T cell receptor beta chains listed below, sequenced in a study of blood T cell repertoires in COVID-19. Here immunoSEQ multiplex PCR was the method, and the copy in TCRdb shows in-frame clones only, minus some. The table records about 180,000 clones, over 75% of them present only once. The sequencing sample was made of peripheral blood. The receptors were gathered from a woman older than 75 with acute or convalescent COVID-19.

The chain carries TRBV5-4 and TRBJ2-3; 11 bases fit TRBD1. The ends lost 5 bases at V and 4 bases at J; junction bases unmatched: 6. This CDR3 contains 15 residues. Germline V gene lookup returns CDR1 SGHNT and CDR2 YYREEE (reference sequence). CDR3 region: CASRPGQGAADTQYF. CDR3 nucleotides: TGTGCCAGCAGACCCGGACAGGGGGCTGCAGATACGCAGTATTTT.

The chain is built from TRBV15 and TRBJ2-7; 7 bases are shared with TRBD2. The germline CDR1 and CDR2 sequences are LNHNV and YYDKDF (reference sequence). The CDR3 runs to 16 residues. The J segment lost 4 bases and the V segment lost 3 bases, leaving 12 bases of the junction unmatched. The CDR3: CATSSLGQRDRYEQYF. The DNA for the CDR3 is TGTGCCACCAGCAGCCTGGGTCAGCGGGACCGTTACGAGCAGTACTTC.

The chain carries TRBV7-3 and TRBJ2-2, with D maybe TRBD2 (7 bases). V was cut by 6 bases and J by 3 bases, with 17 bases left in between. CDR1 and CDR2 (germline): SGHTA, FQGTGA. The CDR3 runs 16 residues. This chain's CDR3 is CASSTAGAGDTGELFF. The CDR3 coding sequence is TGTGCCAGCAGTACGGCGGGGGCGGGAGACACCGGGGAGCTGTTTTTT. Supplemented by reference TRBV7-3 and TRBJ2-2, the full variable domain reads GAGVSQTPSNKVTEKGKYVELRCDPISGHTALYWYRQSLGQGPEFLIYFQGTGAADDSGLPNDRFFAVRPEGSVSTLKIQRTERGDSAVYLCASSTAGAGDTGELFFGEGSRLTVL.

The J gene is TRBJ2-1, the V gene TRBV4-2, with TRBD2 identical over 14 bases. CDR1 and CDR2 (germline): LGHNA, YNFKEQ. V gave up 1 base and J gave up 4 bases; unmatched junction bases: 6. The length of the CDR3 is 18 residues. This CDR3 is CASSQGLAGGRRYNEQFF. CDR3 in DNA: TGTGCCAGCAGCCAAGGACTAGCGGGAGGGAGAAGGTACAATGAGCAGTTCTTC.

The chain has TRBV9 and TRBJ2-7; 9 bases are shared with TRBD1. The CDR3 loop spans 14 amino acids. Germline CDR1 SGDLS, CDR2 YYNGEE. The ends lost 3 bases at V and 3 bases at J; junction bases unmatched: 4. The CDR3 loop reads CASSARQGGYEQYF. CDR3 in DNA: TGTGCCAGCAGCGCTCGACAGGGGGGCTACGAGCAGTACTTC.

V is TRBV7-7 and J is TRBJ1-6; 7 bases map to TRBD1. V shed 4 bases, J shed 9 bases, and the junction held 9 bases outside the gene matches. CDR3 size: 15 residues. Germline loops: CDR1 SSHAT, CDR2 FNYEAQ (reference sequence). For the CDR3, the DNA is TGTGCCAGCAGCTACTCCGACAGGGCGAGTTCACCCCTCCACTTT. This encodes CASSYSDRASSPLHF. Full variable domain (missing parts from reference TRBV7-7 and TRBJ1-6): GAGVSQSPRYKVTKRGQDVTLRCDPISSHATLYWYQQALGQGPEFLTYFNYEAQPDKSGLPSDRFSAERPEGSISTLTIQRTEQRDSAMYRCASSYSDRASSPLHFGNGTRLTVT.

The chain carries TRBV4-1 and TRBJ1-1; D may be TRBD1 (5 bases). The germline V and J ends were trimmed by 3 bases and 1 base, with 12 bases remaining between them. The CDR3 totals 15 residues. Germline CDR1 MGHRA, CDR2 YSYEKL. CDR3 protein: CASSHAPGGNTEAFF. The CDR3 DNA reads as TGCGCCAGCAGCCATGCCCCCGGGGGGAACACTGAAGCTTTCTTT.

This clone has a single count. The chain couples TRBV16 to TRBJ1-2; D is perhaps TRBD1 (5 bases). Germline CDR1 is KGHSY and CDR2 is FQNENV. This CDR3 is built from 14 residues. The germline V and J ends were trimmed by 4 bases and 4 bases, with 13 bases remaining between them. The CDR3: CASSPTGGGYGYTF. CDR3 coding DNA: TGTGCCAGCAGCCCAACGGGGGGAGGCTATGGCTACACCTTC. Filled out from reference TRBV16 and TRBJ1-2, the complete variable domain reads GEEVAQTPKHLVRGEGQKAKLYCAPIKGHSYVFWYQQVLKNEFKFLISFQNENVFDETGMPKERFSAKCLPNSPCSLEIQATKLEDSAVYFCASSPTGGGYGYTFGSGTRLTVV.

The chain links TRBV6-6 to TRBJ2-2, with a weak D call TRBD1 (5 bases). Germline CDR1 MNHNY, CDR2 SVGAGI (reference sequence). CDR3 length: 14 residues. Trimming removed 5 bases from V and 1 base from J, with 8 bases in between. For the CDR3, the DNA is TGTGCCAGCAGTGGGGCAGGGAACACCGGGGAGCTGTTTTTT. This sequence encodes CASSGAGNTGELFF.

The V call is TRBV5-1, the J call TRBJ2-5; 7 bases line up with TRBD1. The CDR3 is made up of 15 amino acids. Losses at the gene ends were 0 bases for V and 4 bases for J; bases not matched to a gene: 6. The germline V gene has CDR1 SGHRS and CDR2 YFSETQ. The CDR3 sequence is CASSLEGALGETQYF. The CDR3 region has the DNA TGCGCCAGCAGCTTGGAGGGGGCTTTGGGAGAGACCCAGTACTTC.

The chain has TRBV21-1 and TRBJ1-1; TRBD1, the D gene given by the table, was not confirmed from the DNA. TRBV21-1 is termed a pseudogene. This CDR3 has 16 amino acids. CDR3: CASSKARDRVVCEAFF. CDR3 sequence (DNA): TGTGCCAGCAGCAAAGCCCGGGACAGGGTTGTTTGTGAAGCTTTCTTT.

The chain links TRBV6-7 to TRBJ1-1, with 9 bases matching TRBD1. TRBV6-7 is known as an ORF, though its function is uncertain. The CDR3 is made up of 17 amino acids. J was trimmed by 1 base and V by 4 bases; bases with no gene match: 10. The CDR3 region is CASSSFDRGLTNTEAFF. The CDR3 bases are TGTGCCAGCAGTTCATTTGACAGGGGGTTAACGAACACTGAAGCTTTCTTT.

The chain combines TRBV12-5 with TRBJ1-1; 7 bases are a match to TRBD1. V lost 3 bases to trimming and J lost 4 bases; unmatched junction nucleotides: 8. CDR3 length equals 15 residues. Looked up from germline, CDR1 is LGHNT and CDR2 is FRNRAP. The CDR3 coding sequence is TGTGCTAGTGGTTTCCAGTACAGGGGAGGCACTGAAGCTTTCTTT. Its translation is CASGFQYRGGTEAFF.

Details on this clone: Additional DNA sequences in this sample encode the identical CDR3. Here the CDR3 DNA reads TGTGCCAGCAGCTTATCCAGGGTCACTGAAGCTTTCTTT. Translating gives CASSLSRVTEAFF. This chain uses TRBV7-2 with TRBJ1-1; D might be TRBD1 (5 bases). Looked up from germline, CDR1 is SGHTA and CDR2 is FQGNSA. V dropped 2 bases and J dropped 4 bases, with 8 bases sitting between them. The CDR3 spans 13 residues.

As regards this clone: Compared with germline, one end of the junction differs, possibly owing to a read error. This CDR3 reads CLRLLQETQYF. The DNA of the CDR3 is TGTCTGCGGCTCCTCCAAGAGACCCAGTACTTC. This chain joins TRBV29-1 and TRBJ2-5; D gene ambiguous. This CDR3 is 11 amino acids long. Germline V gives CDR1 SQVTM, CDR2 ANQGSEA. The full variable domain, its missing parts supplied by reference TRBV29-1 and TRBJ2-5, is SAVISQKPSRDICQRGTSLTIQCQVDSQVTMMFWYRQQPGQSLTLIATANQGSEATYESGFVIDKFPISRPNLTFSTLTVSNMSPEDSSIYLCLRLLQETQYFGPGTRLLVL.

The chain joins TRBV5-6 to TRBJ1-4; D may be TRBD1 (6 bases). Trimming left V 3 bases short and J 0 bases short, with 12 bases between. CDR1 is SGHDT, CDR2 YYEEEE, per germline. The length of the CDR3 is 16 residues. The CDR3 loop is CASSSETGSTNEKLFF. CDR3 coding DNA: TGTGCCAGCAGCTCGGAGACAGGATCAACTAATGAAAAACTGTTTTTT.

The table lists this clone with a count of one. The V call is TRBV7-2, the J call TRBJ1-5, with 10 nucleotides matching TRBD1. Germline CDR1 and CDR2: SGHTA and FQGNSA. The junction had 5 bases not matched to a gene; V was cut back by 4 bases and J by 2 bases. This CDR3 region has 16 residues. Written as DNA, the CDR3 is TGTGCCAGCAGCTGGGCCGGGACAGGGGGCAATCAGCCCCAGCATTTT. Protein product: CASSWAGTGGNQPQHF.